Included here is one TCR beta chain sequence, with context. These data are taken from a study of blood T cell repertoires in COVID-19. For the study at large: Spain, Italy and the United States supplied samples that represented acute and convalescent COVID-19. The analysed material was cDNA or gDNA that came from T cells, B-cell-depleted T cells, or PBMCs.

Patients in Seattle were enrolled during active infection, then followed longitudinally. In the original workflow: Reference gene primer amplification gave estimated nucleated cell counts. Assay: immunoSEQ multiplex PCR; the TCRdb copy retains only in-frame clones and omits some. Clone size and the V and J calls come from that table; the DNA yielded D and trimming. Counted here are 250,000 to 350,000 clones, about 88% occurring once; the ten biggest clones make up about 1.6%. Trimming took off 6 bases at V and 7 bases at J, with 18 bases between the two ends. The CDR3 length is 15 residues. CDR1 and CDR2 from the germline V gene are MNHEY and SVGAGI.

This sequence was found in a human donor with COVID-19, enrolled during active disease. The donor label of this sample is uncertain. The V gene is TRBV6-5, the J gene TRBJ1-4; D might be TRBD1 (6 bases). The sequenced sample consisted of peripheral blood. The CDR3 DNA reads TGTGCCAGCAGACGAAGCCCAGGGACACTTGAAAAACTGTTTTTT. Translating gives CASRRSPGTLEKLFF.